The present T cell receptor (beta chain) was sequenced within a study of cytomegalovirus exposure and HLA in healthy donors. This CDR3 comprises 12 residues. Germline V gives CDR1 SGHNT, CDR2 YYREEE (reference sequence). The germline V and J ends were trimmed by 4 bases and 7 bases, with 9 bases remaining between them. Primers included in the PCR were 60 Vbeta and 13 Jbeta primers. Assay: immunoSEQ multiplex PCR; the TCRdb copy retains only in-frame clones and omits some. This table lists roughly 100,000 clones. Sequenced input: PBMCs. The TCR comes from a man aged 35 to 55 in good health and CMV-seronegative. V gene TRBV5-4 combines with J gene TRBJ2-1, with D perhaps TRBD2 (5 bases). CDR3: CASSPTGNEQFF. The CDR3 region has the DNA TGTGCCAGCAGCCCTACGGGAAATGAGCAGTTCTTC. The full variable domain, its missing parts supplied by reference TRBV5-4 and TRBJ2-1, is ETGVTQSPTHLIKTRGQQVTLRCSSQSGHNTVSWYQQALGQGPQFIFQYYREEENGRGNFPPRFSGLQFPNYSSELNVNALELDDSALYLCASSPTGNEQFFGPGTRLTVL.